The clone carrying this TCR beta chain was seen at least ten times. Amplification of TCR alpha and beta CDR3 regions from RNA used iRepertoire nested multiplex PCR. TCRdb re-called the multiplex PCR reads with MiXCR, one entry per CDR3 protein. The sample has about 130,000 distinct CDR3 sequences, approximately 23% seen once. The CDR3 has 15 amino acids. V dropped 7 bases and J dropped 2; count of bases not matched to a gene: 7. CDR1 MNHNS and CDR2 SASEGT come from the germline V gene. This sample stems from a study of glioma-infiltrating T cells. Sequencing was done on a sample of glioma tissue, nonneoplastic brain tissue, or PBMCs (not recorded which). The TCR originated in a human donor with low-grade glioma or glioblastoma, undergoing nonglioma brain surgery, or in good health (not recorded which). The V and J genes are TRBV6-1 and TRBJ2-7; 11 positions agree with TRBD2. This chain's CDR3 is CASITGTSGPYEQYF. As DNA, the CDR3 is TGTGCCAGCATTACCGGGACTAGCGGCCCCTACGAGCAGTACTTC.